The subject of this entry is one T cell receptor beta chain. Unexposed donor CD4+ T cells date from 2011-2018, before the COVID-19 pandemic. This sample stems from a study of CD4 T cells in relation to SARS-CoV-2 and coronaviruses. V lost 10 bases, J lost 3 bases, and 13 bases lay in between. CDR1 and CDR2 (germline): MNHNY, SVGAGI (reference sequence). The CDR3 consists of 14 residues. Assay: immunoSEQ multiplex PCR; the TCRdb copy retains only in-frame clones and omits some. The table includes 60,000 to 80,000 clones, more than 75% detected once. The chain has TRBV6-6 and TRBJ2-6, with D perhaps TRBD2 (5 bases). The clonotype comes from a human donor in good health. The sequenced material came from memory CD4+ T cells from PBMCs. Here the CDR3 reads CATVLGGGANVLTF. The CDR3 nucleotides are TGTGCCACCGTTCTAGGAGGTGGGGCCAACGTCCTGACTTTC.